Listed below are T cell receptor beta chains from one sample, sequenced in a study of T cells after yellow fever vaccination. TCRdb recomputed calls from the 5' RACE reads with MiXCR, one row per CDR3 protein. The sample has hundreds of thousands of distinct CDR3 sequences; around 8.1% are singletons. The sequencing used PBMCs, collected about 41 days after the first yellow fever vaccination. Source of these receptors: a man aged 18 to 29 who received the YFV17D yellow fever vaccine. CDR3s include the opening cysteine and the closing phenylalanine or tryptophan. Fields, in order: CDR3 protein, CDR3 DNA, V gene, D gene, J gene, clone size. A D gene is named only where the DNA matches it firmly. The size field is filled for only some rows; it gives once, few, many or a size class.

cdr3_aa: CSAGEDKPQETQYF
cdr3_nt: TGCAGTGCTGGGGAGGACAAGCCCCAAGAGACCCAGTACTTC
v_call: TRBV20-1
d_call: -
j_call: TRBJ2-5
clone_size: few

cdr3_aa: CASSSGTGGKETQYF
cdr3_nt: TGTGCCAGCAGCTCAGGGACGGGGGGCAAAGAGACCCAGTACTTC
v_call: TRBV7-2
d_call: -
j_call: TRBJ2-5
clone_size: -

cdr3_aa: CASSLAGGAGETQYF
cdr3_nt: TGTGCCAGCAGCTTAGCTGGGGGGGCCGGAGAGACCCAGTACTTC
v_call: TRBV11-3
d_call: -
j_call: TRBJ2-5
clone_size: few

cdr3_aa: CASSFGQNEKLFF
cdr3_nt: TGTGCCAGCAGTTTTGGACAGAATGAAAAACTGTTTTTT
v_call: TRBV12-3/TRBV12-4
d_call: -
j_call: TRBJ1-4
clone_size: -

cdr3_aa: CASSESSGVQPQHF
cdr3_nt: TGTGCCAGCAGTGAAAGCTCAGGGGTACAGCCCCAGCATTTT
v_call: TRBV25-1
d_call: -
j_call: TRBJ1-5
clone_size: few

cdr3_aa: CASSQEAGAQPQHF
cdr3_nt: TGCGCCAGCAGCCAAGAGGCAGGGGCTCAGCCCCAGCATTTT
v_call: TRBV4-3
d_call: -
j_call: TRBJ1-5
clone_size: many

cdr3_aa: CASSLDSVGNEQFF
cdr3_nt: TGTGCCAGCAGCTTAGATTCCGTTGGGAATGAGCAGTTCTTC
v_call: TRBV11-2
d_call: -
j_call: TRBJ2-1
clone_size: few

cdr3_aa: CASSFHGEQYF
cdr3_nt: TGCGCCAGCAGCTTCCATGGCGAGCAGTACTTC
v_call: TRBV5-1
d_call: -
j_call: TRBJ2-7
clone_size: -

cdr3_aa: CASSPRPDRGPYEQYF
cdr3_nt: TGTGCCAGCAGTCCGAGACCAGACAGGGGGCCCTACGAGCAGTACTTC
v_call: TRBV27
d_call: TRBD1
j_call: TRBJ2-7
clone_size: few

cdr3_aa: CASSPLGQTNTGELFF
cdr3_nt: TGTGCCAGCAGTCCGCTCGGACAGACGAACACCGGGGAGCTGTTTTTT
v_call: TRBV28
d_call: -
j_call: TRBJ2-2
clone_size: many

cdr3_aa: CASSLAPGNNEQFF
cdr3_nt: TGTGCCAGCAGCTTAGCGCCCGGCAACAATGAGCAGTTCTTC
v_call: TRBV7-8
d_call: -
j_call: TRBJ2-1
clone_size: few

cdr3_aa: CASSFRDRKETQYF
cdr3_nt: TGCGCCAGCAGCTTCCGGGACCGAAAGGAGACCCAGTACTTC
v_call: TRBV5-1
d_call: -
j_call: TRBJ2-5
clone_size: many

cdr3_aa: CASSYQTGDGYGYTF
cdr3_nt: TGTGCCAGCAGTTACCAAACAGGGGATGGATATGGCTACACCTTC
v_call: TRBV6-5
d_call: TRBD1
j_call: TRBJ1-2
clone_size: few

cdr3_aa: CASSHRDREGGYEFF
cdr3_nt: TGTGCCAGCAGCCACCGGGACAGGGAAGGAGGGTATGAGTTCTTC
v_call: TRBV14
d_call: TRBD1
j_call: TRBJ2-1
clone_size: -

cdr3_aa: CASTSTSGAPQYF
cdr3_nt: TGTGCCAGCACTTCGACTAGCGGGGCGCCTCAGTACTTC
v_call: TRBV6-6
d_call: TRBD2
j_call: TRBJ2-5
clone_size: few

cdr3_aa: CSARDHGRVDTEAFF
cdr3_nt: TGCAGTGCTAGAGACCACGGCAGGGTGGACACTGAAGCTTTCTTT
v_call: TRBV20-1
d_call: -
j_call: TRBJ1-1
clone_size: few

cdr3_aa: CATSETGQGGTGELFF
cdr3_nt: TGTGCCACCAGTGAGACCGGACAGGGGGGCACCGGGGAGCTGTTTTTT
v_call: TRBV24-1
d_call: TRBD1
j_call: TRBJ2-2
clone_size: few

cdr3_aa: CASSLPGDWRASGGAGSDTQYF
cdr3_nt: TGTGCCAGCAGCTTACCGGGCGATTGGAGGGCTAGCGGGGGGGCAGGGTCAGATACGCAGTATTTT
v_call: TRBV7-3
d_call: TRBD2
j_call: TRBJ2-3
clone_size: -

cdr3_aa: CASSAREGRALMNTQYF
cdr3_nt: TGCGCCAGCAGCGCCAGGGAGGGGAGGGCCCTCATGAATACGCAGTATTTT
v_call: TRBV5-1
d_call: TRBD2
j_call: TRBJ2-3
clone_size: many

cdr3_aa: CASSSDRDRTTGELFF
cdr3_nt: TGTGCCAGCAGCTCGGACAGGGACAGGACCACCGGGGAGCTGTTTTTT
v_call: TRBV5-4
d_call: TRBD1
j_call: TRBJ2-2
clone_size: -

cdr3_aa: CASSFNLLAGGPGQFF
cdr3_nt: TGTGCCAGCAGCTTTAATTTACTAGCGGGGGGGCCCGGGCAGTTCTTC
v_call: TRBV5-5
d_call: TRBD2
j_call: TRBJ2-1
clone_size: few

cdr3_aa: CASSFRQGHLNTEAFF
cdr3_nt: TGTGCCAGCAGTTTTAGGCAGGGGCACTTGAACACTGAAGCTTTCTTT
v_call: TRBV12-3/TRBV12-4
d_call: -
j_call: TRBJ1-1
clone_size: -

cdr3_aa: CASSFPGWGSGETQYF
cdr3_nt: TGTGCCAGCAGCTTCCCTGGGTGGGGATCGGGAGAGACCCAGTACTTC
v_call: TRBV7-2
d_call: -
j_call: TRBJ2-5
clone_size: few

cdr3_aa: CATSPRDRGSEQYF
cdr3_nt: TGTGCCACCAGCCCTCGGGACAGGGGCAGCGAGCAGTACTTC
v_call: TRBV15
d_call: TRBD1
j_call: TRBJ2-7
clone_size: few

cdr3_aa: CSVEQNTEAFF
cdr3_nt: TGCAGCGTTGAGCAGAACACTGAAGCTTTCTTT
v_call: TRBV29-1
d_call: -
j_call: TRBJ1-1
clone_size: -

cdr3_aa: CASSASSGGAGGEQFF
cdr3_nt: TGTGCCAGCAGCGCCTCTTCCGGGGGGGCAGGAGGAGAGCAGTTCTTC
v_call: TRBV7-6
d_call: TRBD2
j_call: TRBJ2-1
clone_size: -

cdr3_aa: CASREVGGEGDTQYF
cdr3_nt: TGTGCCAGCCGCGAGGTCGGTGGCGAGGGAGATACGCAGTATTTT
v_call: TRBV25-1
d_call: -
j_call: TRBJ2-3
clone_size: -

cdr3_aa: CASSQEKTGVGGPAYNEQFF
cdr3_nt: TGCGCCAGCAGCCAAGAGAAAACTGGGGTGGGGGGGCCTGCCTACAATGAGCAGTTCTTC
v_call: TRBV4-3
d_call: -
j_call: TRBJ2-1
clone_size: -

cdr3_aa: CASRAYEWAPNEQFF
cdr3_nt: TGTGCCAGCAGGGCCTATGAGTGGGCCCCCAATGAGCAGTTCTTC
v_call: TRBV6-1
d_call: -
j_call: TRBJ2-1
clone_size: -

cdr3_aa: CASSSRGGYYNEQFF
cdr3_nt: TGTGCCAGCAGCTCCCGTGGGGGGTACTACAATGAGCAGTTCTTC
v_call: TRBV7-2
d_call: -
j_call: TRBJ2-1
clone_size: -

cdr3_aa: CASTTGGGEDTQYF
cdr3_nt: TGTGCCAGCACCACAGGGGGTGGGGAGGATACGCAGTATTTT
v_call: TRBV12-3/TRBV12-4
d_call: TRBD1
j_call: TRBJ2-3
clone_size: few

cdr3_aa: CSARPGRTSETQYF
cdr3_nt: TGCAGTGCTAGGCCGGGACGGACAAGCGAGACCCAGTACTTC
v_call: TRBV20-1
d_call: -
j_call: TRBJ2-5
clone_size: few

cdr3_aa: CATSETGSGEKLFF
cdr3_nt: TGTGCCACCAGTGAAACAGGGAGTGGTGAAAAACTGTTTTTT
v_call: TRBV24-1
d_call: -
j_call: TRBJ1-4
clone_size: many

cdr3_aa: CASSYSRDTEAFF
cdr3_nt: TGTGCCAGCAGCTACTCCAGGGACACTGAAGCTTTCTTT
v_call: TRBV7-9
d_call: -
j_call: TRBJ1-1
clone_size: many

cdr3_aa: CATSGWSGGRETQYF
cdr3_nt: TGTGCCACCAGTGGTTGGTCCGGGGGCAGGGAGACCCAGTACTTC
v_call: TRBV24-1
d_call: -
j_call: TRBJ2-5
clone_size: few

cdr3_aa: CSASDPRDSQNSIQYF
cdr3_nt: TGCAGTGCTAGTGATCCGCGGGACAGCCAAAACAGCATTCAGTACTTC
v_call: TRBV20-1
d_call: -
j_call: TRBJ2-4
clone_size: -

cdr3_aa: CASSWTDGGGQETQYF
cdr3_nt: TGTGCCAGCAGCTGGACTGATGGGGGGGGTCAAGAGACCCAGTACTTC
v_call: TRBV5-6
d_call: TRBD2
j_call: TRBJ2-5
clone_size: few

cdr3_aa: CASSKDSDNSPLHF
cdr3_nt: TGCGCCAGCAGCAAGGACAGTGATAATTCACCCCTCCACTTT
v_call: TRBV5-1
d_call: -
j_call: TRBJ1-6
clone_size: few

cdr3_aa: CATLSVTYNEQFF
cdr3_nt: TGTGCCACACTAAGCGTTACCTACAATGAGCAGTTCTTC
v_call: TRBV28
d_call: -
j_call: TRBJ2-1
clone_size: few

cdr3_aa: CASSLTLGLVGEQFF
cdr3_nt: TGTGCCAGCAGCTTAACTTTAGGACTAGTAGGTGAGCAGTTCTTC
v_call: TRBV7-3
d_call: TRBD2
j_call: TRBJ2-1
clone_size: many

cdr3_aa: CASSGRQGRLNTEAFF
cdr3_nt: TGCGCCAGCAGCGGACGACAGGGGAGATTGAACACTGAAGCTTTCTTT
v_call: TRBV5-1
d_call: TRBD1
j_call: TRBJ1-1
clone_size: few

cdr3_aa: CASSLGGFGDSDEKLFF
cdr3_nt: TGTGCCAGCAGCCTCGGCGGATTTGGGGATTCTGATGAAAAACTGTTTTTT
v_call: TRBV7-9
d_call: -
j_call: TRBJ1-4
clone_size: -

cdr3_aa: CASSVTGWGTDTQYF
cdr3_nt: TGCGCCAGCAGCGTGACAGGGTGGGGCACAGATACGCAGTATTTT
v_call: TRBV5-1
d_call: TRBD1
j_call: TRBJ2-3
clone_size: few

cdr3_aa: CSARDLKGVAYEQYF
cdr3_nt: TGCAGTGCTAGAGATCTAAAGGGGGTCGCCTACGAGCAGTACTTC
v_call: TRBV20-1
d_call: -
j_call: TRBJ2-7
clone_size: once

cdr3_aa: CASSLTGTSGYNEQFF
cdr3_nt: TGTGCCAGCAGCTTGACCGGGACTAGCGGCTACAATGAGCAGTTCTTC
v_call: TRBV11-3
d_call: TRBD2
j_call: TRBJ2-1
clone_size: few

cdr3_aa: CASSPALTGSPLNYGYTF
cdr3_nt: TGTGCCAGCAGCCCAGCATTGACCGGCTCGCCCCTGAACTATGGCTACACCTTC
v_call: TRBV11-1
d_call: -
j_call: TRBJ1-2
clone_size: few

cdr3_aa: CASSLVRAPTNYGYTF
cdr3_nt: TGTGCCAGCAGTTTAGTGAGGGCCCCAACTAACTATGGCTACACCTTC
v_call: TRBV12-3/TRBV12-4
d_call: -
j_call: TRBJ1-2
clone_size: few

cdr3_aa: CASSPSGGDTDTQYF
cdr3_nt: TGCGCCAGCAGCCCTAGCGGGGGAGATACAGATACGCAGTATTTT
v_call: TRBV5-1
d_call: TRBD2
j_call: TRBJ2-3
clone_size: many

cdr3_aa: CSAQLDTDTQYF
cdr3_nt: TGCAGTGCCCAACTAGACACAGATACGCAGTATTTT
v_call: TRBV20-1
d_call: -
j_call: TRBJ2-3
clone_size: few

cdr3_aa: CASSLMNTGELFF
cdr3_nt: TGTGCCAGCAGCTTAATGAACACCGGGGAGCTGTTTTTT
v_call: TRBV7-3
d_call: -
j_call: TRBJ2-2
clone_size: many

cdr3_aa: CAIGDRVGYGYTF
cdr3_nt: TGTGCCATCGGGGACAGGGTCGGCTATGGCTACACCTTC
v_call: TRBV10-3
d_call: TRBD1
j_call: TRBJ1-2
clone_size: -

cdr3_aa: CASSFGRGGDQPQHF
cdr3_nt: TGTGCCAGCAGTTTCGGCAGGGGAGGGGATCAGCCCCAGCATTTT
v_call: TRBV27
d_call: -
j_call: TRBJ1-5
clone_size: -

cdr3_aa: CASSVGLGSTDTQYF
cdr3_nt: TGTGCCAGCAGCGTGGGACTAGGAAGCACAGATACGCAGTATTTT
v_call: TRBV7-2
d_call: TRBD2
j_call: TRBJ2-3
clone_size: -

cdr3_aa: CASSLRVGTGVDRETQYF
cdr3_nt: TGTGCCAGCAGCTTAAGGGTGGGAACAGGGGTGGACCGGGAGACCCAGTACTTC
v_call: TRBV7-8
d_call: TRBD1
j_call: TRBJ2-5
clone_size: few

cdr3_aa: CASTVLDTQYF
cdr3_nt: TGTGCCAGCACCGTGTTAGATACGCAGTATTTT
v_call: TRBV2
d_call: -
j_call: TRBJ2-3
clone_size: few

cdr3_aa: CASSSSGGADTQYF
cdr3_nt: TGTGCCAGCAGCTCGAGCGGAGGGGCAGATACGCAGTATTTT
v_call: TRBV7-3
d_call: -
j_call: TRBJ2-3
clone_size: many

cdr3_aa: CASSAGLADQETQYF
cdr3_nt: TGTGCCAGCAGCGCGGGACTAGCGGACCAAGAGACCCAGTACTTC
v_call: TRBV5-4
d_call: TRBD2
j_call: TRBJ2-5
clone_size: few

cdr3_aa: CASGGLGLYGYTF
cdr3_nt: TGCGCCAGCGGAGGCCTAGGACTCTATGGCTACACCTTC
v_call: TRBV4-1
d_call: -
j_call: TRBJ1-2
clone_size: few

cdr3_aa: CASSRGHNQPQHF
cdr3_nt: TGTGCCAGCTCGAGGGGCCACAATCAGCCCCAGCATTTT
v_call: TRBV6-1
d_call: -
j_call: TRBJ1-5
clone_size: -

cdr3_aa: CASRVGRYGYTF
cdr3_nt: TGTGCCAGCCGAGTTGGCCGCTATGGCTACACCTTC
v_call: TRBV5-6
d_call: -
j_call: TRBJ1-2
clone_size: -